This TCR beta chain comes out of a study of T cells expressing NK-cell markers. Germline V gene sequence: CDR1 DFQATT, CDR2 SNEGSKA (reference sequence). The CDR3 has 14 amino acids. TCRdb derives one entry per CDR3 protein from the 5' RACE reads, leaving out DNA. The repertoire table contains about 150,000 distinct CDR3 sequences. This sequence was found in a woman aged 50 to 65 in good health. Input material: blood T cells: a sorted CD56 or NKG2C T cell subset, CD4+ or CD8+ T cells, or bulk PBMC T cells (not recorded which). The genes are TRBV20-1 and TRBJ2-1; checking the TCRdb D call of TRBD1 is not possible without DNA. CDR3 residues: CSARTTAGHNEQFF.